These 17 T cell receptor beta chains share one sample of origin, sequenced in a study of blood T cell repertoires in COVID-19. The method was immunoSEQ multiplex PCR; TCRdb's version includes in-frame clones alone and lacks a portion of them. The sample has under 250,000 clones; 82% are singletons. Material for sequencing was peripheral blood. These receptors were obtained from a woman in her thirties or forties with acute or convalescent COVID-19.

This clone was seen only a few times. The chain couples TRBV19 to TRBJ2-7; no reliable D call. Germline CDR1 LNHDA, CDR2 SQIVND (reference sequence). The CDR3 has 15 amino acids. Trimming stripped 3 bases from V and 2 bases from J, with 14 bases between. CDR3 protein: CASSILYGGTYEQYF. The CDR3 bases are TGTGCCAGTAGTATTCTCTATGGCGGAACCTACGAGCAGTACTTC.

The rearrangement joins TRBV11-3 to TRBJ2-1; 10 nucleotides match TRBD2. CDR1 SGHNT and CDR2 YENEEA come from the germline V gene. The V segment lost 5 bases and the J segment 3 bases; nucleotides outside the gene matches: 4. The CDR3 totals 15 residues. The CDR3: CASSPLAGDYNEQFF. CDR3 in DNA: TGTGCCAGCAGCCCCCTAGCGGGGGACTACAATGAGCAGTTCTTC.

The J gene is TRBJ1-2, the V gene TRBV5-1; 8 positions match TRBD1. The CDR3 is 15 residues long. Unmatched junction bases numbered 11, after V lost 7 bases and J lost 3 bases. Germline V gives CDR1 SGHRS, CDR2 YFSETQ. The CDR3 DNA reads TGCGCCAGCTTTGACCCTGTACAGGGGGACTATGGCTACACCTTC. Protein product: CASFDPVQGDYGYTF.

This chain connects TRBV3-1 (or the pseudogene TRBV3-2) to TRBJ1-1; 7 bases fit TRBD1. CDR3 length equals 16 residues. Germline lookup yields CDR1 LGHDT and CDR2 YNNKEL (reference sequence). V was pared by 3 bases and J by 3 bases, with 10 bases of the junction left unmatched. The chain's CDR3 is CASSHSAGTAYTEAFF. CDR3 nucleotide sequence: TGTGCCAGCAGCCACAGCGCCGGGACAGCTTACACTGAAGCTTTCTTT.

This chain links TRBV14 with TRBJ1-1; 11 bases fit TRBD1. J was trimmed by 0 bases and V by 0 bases; bases with no gene match: 3. The CDR3 is 17 residues long. Germline loops: CDR1 SGHDN, CDR2 FVKESK. CDR3 sequence (DNA): TGTGCCAGCAGCCAAGATTGGGGACAGGGGGTGAACACTGAAGCTTTCTTT. Amino acid sequence: CASSQDWGQGVNTEAFF.

This clone was seen a few times. The rearrangement uses TRBV2 and TRBJ2-7; 8 nucleotides agree with TRBD1. The CDR3 is 13 amino acids. Germline loops: CDR1 SNHLY, CDR2 FYNNEI. Trimming took 4 bases from V and 5 from J; bases not matched to a gene: 4. CDR3 protein: CASSGQGIDEQYF. As DNA, the CDR3 is TGTGCCAGCAGTGGACAGGGGATAGACGAGCAGTACTTC.

The V gene is TRBV4-1, the J gene TRBJ1-3; D gene ambiguous. The CDR3 has 17 amino acids. Trimming pared 1 base from V and 0 bases from J, leaving 13 bases between. Looked up from germline, CDR1 is MGHRA and CDR2 is YSYEKL. As DNA, the CDR3 is TGCGCCAGCAGCCAAGTGATGAGGAGGGCCTCTGGAAACACCATATATTTT. It specifies CASSQVMRRASGNTIYF.

This clone occurred a few times. V is TRBV4-1 and J is TRBJ1-2, with 7 bases identical to TRBD1. The V segment lost 5 bases and the J segment 8 bases; nucleotides outside the gene matches: 14. Per the germline V gene, CDR1 is MGHRA and CDR2 is YSYEKL. The CDR3 has 15 residues. The CDR3 DNA sequence: TGCGCCAGCAGCTCCCGTATAGGGGGCGGGATGGGCTACACCTTC. It yields the protein CASSSRIGGGMGYTF.

The chain links TRBV5-1 to TRBJ2-4; TRBD1 matches 9 bases. The CDR3 has 19 residues. Per the germline V gene, CDR1 is SGHRS and CDR2 is YFSETQ. V shed 0 bases, J shed 2 bases, and the junction held 12 bases outside the gene matches. CDR3 sequence: CASSLGRLTGGQTKNIQYF. CDR3 bases: TGCGCCAGCAGCTTGGGCCGCTTAACAGGGGGCCAAACCAAAAACATTCAGTACTTC.

This clone was counted once. The gene calls are TRBV7-3 and TRBJ2-2; 7 nucleotides match TRBD2. There are 16 residues in the CDR3. Per germline, CDR1 SGHTA and CDR2 FQGTGA. J lost 10 bases, V lost 2 bases, and 13 bases had no gene match. The CDR3 bases are TGTGCCAGCAGCTTACTGGGACTATCCAGTAGTGAGGAGCTGTTTTTT. It yields the protein CASSLLGLSSSEELFF.

V and J are TRBV3-1 (or the pseudogene TRBV3-2) and TRBJ2-7, with D possibly TRBD2 on 5 matching bases. The CDR3 runs 16 residues. V was shortened by 0 bases and J by 3 bases, with 15 bases between the two germline ends. Germline-derived CDR1 and CDR2 are LGHDT and YNNKEL (reference sequence). The CDR3 sequence: CASSQDQLLEDYEQYF. The CDR3 DNA is TGTGCCAGCAGCCAAGATCAATTACTGGAGGACTACGAGCAGTACTTC.

The rearrangement uses TRBV30 and TRBJ1-5, with 7 bases fitting TRBD1. Germline trimming cut 2 bases from V and 4 bases from J; bases unmatched to any gene: 5. The CDR3 extends over 14 amino acids. Germline CDR1 and CDR2: GTSNPN and SVGIG (reference sequence). Here the CDR3 reads CAWSRTGPNQPQHF. The CDR3 DNA reads TGTGCCTGGAGTAGGACAGGCCCTAATCAGCCCCAGCATTTT.

The V gene is TRBV19, the J gene TRBJ2-5; a weak D match, TRBD1 (6 bases). V lost 4 bases and J 2 bases, leaving 29 bases between the germline ends. The CDR3 consists of 20 residues. Germline CDR1 is LNHDA and CDR2 is SQIVND (reference sequence). Here the CDR3 DNA reads TGTGCCAGTAGTACCAAATCGGGACACTCACCTAACGGCTTTCAAGAGACCCAGTACTTC. Protein: CASSTKSGHSPNGFQETQYF.

The CDR3 sequence: CASSGGANTEAFF. The CDR3 coding sequence is TGTGCCAGCAGCGGAGGGGCAAACACTGAAGCTTTCTTT. This chain links TRBV25-1 with TRBJ1-1; tentatively, D is TRBD1 (5 bases). Trimming removed 6 bases from V and 2 bases from J, with 10 bases in between. This CDR3 is 13 amino acids long. Germline CDR1 MGHDK, CDR2 SYGVNS.

The chain employs TRBV18 and TRBJ1-4, with 8 bases fitting TRBD1. Germline V gene data show CDR1 as KGHSH and CDR2 as LQKENI. This CDR3 is built from 19 residues. Trimming took 4 bases from V and 2 from J; bases not matched to a gene: 15. This CDR3 reads CASSLTPRTGIPTNEKLFF. DNA of the CDR3: TGTGCCAGCTCACTGACTCCGAGGACAGGGATACCCACTAATGAAAAACTGTTTTTT.

The genes are TRBV6-5 and TRBJ2-3; D may be TRBD2 (7 bases). V lost 3 bases, J lost 0 bases, and 10 bases lay in between. This CDR3 has 15 residues. Germline CDR1 MNHEY, CDR2 SVGAGI. Here the CDR3 reads CASSYRGASTDTQYF. The CDR3 coding sequence is TGTGCCAGCAGTTATCGGGGGGCGAGCACAGATACGCAGTATTTT.

This clone came up once. The V and J genes are TRBV11-2 and TRBJ1-2, with 7 bases that match TRBD1. The CDR3 is 14 amino acids. CDR1 and CDR2 from the germline V gene are SGHAT and FQNNGV. Trimming took 1 base from V and 11 from J; bases not matched to a gene: 10. The CDR3 nucleotides are TGTGCCAGCAGCTTAGCGGGGCAGGGGGGATCGTACACCTTC. This gives the protein CASSLAGQGGSYTF.